This section outlines one TCR beta chain sequence together with its context. Its antigen is not identified. Clones were sequenced by immunoSEQ multiplex PCR, and TCRdb holds only the in-frame ones, with some missing. Of roughly 56,000 clones in the sample, about 83% were seen once. This CDR3 is 17 amino acids long. Per the germline V gene, CDR1 is MGHDK and CDR2 is SYGVNS. With V trimmed by 8 bases and J by 3 bases, 14 bases remained unmatched. Subsequent to a culture period of roughly 11 days, CD4+ T cells were isolated. Previously uninfected by SARS-CoV-2, the vaccine recipients also showed negative nucleocapsid antibodies. A half-volume exchange with IL-2 medium occurred on days 3 and 7. The data originate from a study of vaccination effects on CD4 cells after COVID-19. Study-wide findings and caveats: Marked contraction was observed in infection-induced and vaccine-induced clones late after vaccination.

The source material was CD4+ T cells from PBMCs cultured without peptide, sampled before COVID-19 vaccination. The source is a human donor who received a COVID-19 vaccine. The chain has TRBV25-1 and TRBJ2-2, with 8 nucleotides matching TRBD1. The CDR3: CASHNQDRVSDTGELFF. Here the CDR3 DNA reads TGTGCCAGCCATAACCAGGACAGGGTTTCTGACACCGGGGAGCTGTTTTTT. The full variable domain, completed using reference TRBV25-1 and TRBJ2-2, is EADIYQTPRYLVIGTGKKITLECSQTMGHDKMYWYQQDPGMELHLIHYSYGVNSTEKGDLSSESTVSRIRTEHFPLTLESARPSHTSQYLCASHNQDRVSDTGELFFGEGSRLTVL.